The sequence of this T cell receptor beta chain was determined in a study of cytomegalovirus exposure and HLA in healthy donors. The germline V and J ends were trimmed by 1 base and 6 bases, with 6 bases remaining between them. CDR1 MRHNA and CDR2 SNTAGT come from the germline V gene. The CDR3 is made up of 13 amino acids. There are a few counts of this clone. In the PCR, 60 Vbeta and 13 Jbeta primers were used. In the original workflow: Roughly 83 million unique TCR beta chains, roughly 11 million of them shared, were counted by a later analysis. Measured with immunoSEQ multiplex PCR; TCRdb has only the in-frame clones, and not every one. The V and J calls and the clone size are those of that table, but D and trimming were determined from the DNA. The data hold 65,000 to 80,000 clones, with around 77% observed a single time.

The sample was PBMCs. The V and J genes are TRBV6-4 and TRBJ2-2; TRBD1 might be the D (5 bases). The TCR was taken from a woman aged 35 to 49 in good health and CMV-seropositive. The CDR3 DNA reads as TGTGCCAGCAGTGACTGGGGCTCCGGGGAGCTGTTTTTT. It yields the protein CASSDWGSGELFF.